In this sample, the clone carrying this T cell receptor beta chain turned up a few times. The antigen remains unidentified. A sample-barcoded 5' primer and a J-beta primer mix were used in a second PCR of about 6 to 11 cycles. TCRdb used MiXCR to reprocess the 5' RACE reads, holding one entry per CDR3 protein. This sample yields around 900,000 distinct CDR3 sequences, of which just over 50% are seen a single time; about a fifth belongs to the top ten. The CDR3 extends over 15 amino acids. Trimming cost V 5 bases and J 4 bases; bases outside gene matches: 7. CDR1 SNHLY and CDR2 FYNNEI come from the germline V gene. This specimen comes from a study of blood T cells in healthy people across ages. Study-level points and caveats: PBMCs left unsorted prevented a conclusive naive versus antigen-experienced comparison. For the donors, CMV status was unknown and possibly confounded expanded clonotype changes.

Per individual sample, total RNA of at least 6 micrograms was extracted. The V and J genes are TRBV2 and TRBJ2-1; 8 bases are shared with TRBD2. What was sequenced was blood. This receptor was identified in a woman aged 60-75 years in good health. The CDR3: CASSRDSGTYNEQFF. In nucleotides, the CDR3 is TGTGCCAGCAGTCGTGATAGCGGGACTTACAATGAGCAGTTCTTC.